This T cell receptor (beta chain) appears in the sequencing data of a study of T-cell reconstitution after alpha-beta-depleted transplantation in children. Study-wide findings and caveats: When one year had passed after transplant, most T-cell counts and diversity came from newly produced T cells.

The germline V gene encodes CDR1 SQVTM and CDR2 ANQGSEA. V was clipped by 4 bases and J by 10 bases; unmatched bases: 19. The CDR3 covers 18 residues. In its sample, this clonotype was seen many times. Its specificity is not known. Unique molecular identifiers were incorporated during preparation of the TCRbeta library. In TCRdb, the PCR reads were re-called with MiXCR into one record per CDR3 protein. This sample has approximately 500,000 distinct CDR3 sequences, with under 12% found just once. This specimen was PBMCs, taken before TCRalphabeta/CD19-depleted stem cell transplant. The source of this sequence is a child aged 2-15 years with inherited bone marrow failure, due to receive a stem cell transplant. The chain recombines TRBV29-1 with TRBJ2-1; 13 nucleotides match TRBD2. CDR3 coding DNA: TGCAGCGTTGTATCGGTACCTTTGGGGACTAGCGGGACGAGGGAGCAGTTCTTC. Protein: CSVVSVPLGTSGTREQFF.